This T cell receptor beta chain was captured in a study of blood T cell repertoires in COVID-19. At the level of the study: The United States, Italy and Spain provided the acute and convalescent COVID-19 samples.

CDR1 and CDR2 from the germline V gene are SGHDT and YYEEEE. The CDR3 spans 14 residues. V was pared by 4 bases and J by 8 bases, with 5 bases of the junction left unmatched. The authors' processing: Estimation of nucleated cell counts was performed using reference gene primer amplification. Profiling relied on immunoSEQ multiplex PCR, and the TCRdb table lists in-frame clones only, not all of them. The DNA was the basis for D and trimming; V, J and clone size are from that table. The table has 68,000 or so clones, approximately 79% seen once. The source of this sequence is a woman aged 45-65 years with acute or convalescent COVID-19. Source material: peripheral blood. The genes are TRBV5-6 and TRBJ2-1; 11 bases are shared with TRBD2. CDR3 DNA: TGTGCCAGCAGCAGGACTAGCGGGCGGGATGAGCAGTTCTTC. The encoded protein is CASSRTSGRDEQFF.